This TCR beta chain appears in the sequencing data of a study of cytomegalovirus exposure and HLA in healthy donors. Overall study results and limits: The majority of TCR sequences were rare, yet some public TCRs appeared in many donors.

Concerning this clone: Its specificity is not known.

The protocol was immunoSEQ multiplex PCR, while the TCRdb copy is restricted to in-frame clones and leaves out a portion. In the table there are roughly 300,000 clones, about nine tenths of which are singletons. V shed 0 bases and J shed 5 bases, with 11 bases lying between them. Germline lookup yields CDR1 MNHEY and CDR2 SMNVEV (reference sequence). This CDR3 comprises 15 residues. The sequenced material came from PBMCs. The chain carries TRBV27 and TRBJ1-5, with a tentative D call TRBD1 (6 bases). The clonotype comes from a woman aged 18-30 years in good health and CMV-seronegative. The CDR3 bases are TGTGCCAGCAGTTTATCGGGGGGGGCCCATCAGCCCCAGCATTTT. Amino acid sequence: CASSLSGGAHQPQHF.